This T cell receptor (beta chain) was captured by sequencing in a study of cytomegalovirus exposure and HLA in healthy donors. Whole-study context: A subsequent analysis stated that the 120 or so validation repertoires were run on the same platform as the roughly 700 first-cohort repertoires. Study results and limitations: Confirmation in vitro established that three CMV-associated chains were specific for CMV antigens.

To note about this clone: Its antigen remains unknown.

V was shortened by 2 bases and J by 2 bases, with 12 bases between the two germline ends. The CDR3 totals 15 residues. The germline V gene encodes CDR1 LNHNV and CDR2 YYDKDF (reference sequence). This table comes from immunoSEQ multiplex PCR, and its TCRdb copy is limited to in-frame clones, with some not included. The sample yields over 45,000 clones, about 88% seen once. Sequenced: PBMCs. This sequence joins TRBV15 and TRBJ1-1; D is possibly TRBD1 (6 bases). This clonotype was obtained from a man between 18 and 35 years old in good health and CMV-seronegative. The CDR3 DNA reads TGTGCCACCAGCAGAAATGGACAGCCCAACACTGAAGCTTTCTTT. Translated: CATSRNGQPNTEAFF.